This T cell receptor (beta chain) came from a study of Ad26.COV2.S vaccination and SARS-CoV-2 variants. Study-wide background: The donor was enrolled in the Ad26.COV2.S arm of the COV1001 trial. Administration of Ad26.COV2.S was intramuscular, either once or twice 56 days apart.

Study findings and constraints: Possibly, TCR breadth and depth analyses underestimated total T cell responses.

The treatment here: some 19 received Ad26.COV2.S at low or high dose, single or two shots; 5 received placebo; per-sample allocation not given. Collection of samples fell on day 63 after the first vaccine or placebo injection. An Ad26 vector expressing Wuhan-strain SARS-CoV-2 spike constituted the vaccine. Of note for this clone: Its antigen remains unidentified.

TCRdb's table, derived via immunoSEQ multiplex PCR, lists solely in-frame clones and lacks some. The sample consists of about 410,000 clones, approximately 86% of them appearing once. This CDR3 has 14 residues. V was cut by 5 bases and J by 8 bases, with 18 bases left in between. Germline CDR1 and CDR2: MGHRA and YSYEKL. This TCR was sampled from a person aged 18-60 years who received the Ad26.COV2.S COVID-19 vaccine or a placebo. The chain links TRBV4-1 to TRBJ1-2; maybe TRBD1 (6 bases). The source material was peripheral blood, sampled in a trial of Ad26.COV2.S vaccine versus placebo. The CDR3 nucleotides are TGCGCCAGCAGCAAGGGGGACGGGCCCTTCGGCTACACCTTC. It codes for CASSKGDGPFGYTF.